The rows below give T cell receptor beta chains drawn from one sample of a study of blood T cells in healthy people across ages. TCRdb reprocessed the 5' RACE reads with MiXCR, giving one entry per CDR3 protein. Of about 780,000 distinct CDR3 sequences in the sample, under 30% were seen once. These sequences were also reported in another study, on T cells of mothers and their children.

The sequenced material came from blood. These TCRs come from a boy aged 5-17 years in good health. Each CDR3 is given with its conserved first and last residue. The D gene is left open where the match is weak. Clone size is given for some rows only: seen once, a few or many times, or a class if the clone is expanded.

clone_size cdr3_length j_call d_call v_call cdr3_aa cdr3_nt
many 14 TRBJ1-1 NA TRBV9 CASSSGQMNTEAFF TGTGCCAGCAGCTCCGGACAGATGAACACTGAAGCTTTCTTT
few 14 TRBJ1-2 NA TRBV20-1 CSASRDTTNYGYTF TGCAGTGCTAGTAGGGACACTACTAACTATGGCTACACCTTC
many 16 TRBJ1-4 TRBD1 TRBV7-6 CASSLGTGVEGEKLFF TGTGCCAGCAGCTTAGGGACAGGGGTTGAAGGTGAAAAACTGTTTTTT
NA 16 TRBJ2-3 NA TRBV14 CASSPPGRSRADTQYF TGTGCCAGCAGCCCCCCCGGACGGAGTAGGGCAGATACGCAGTATTTT
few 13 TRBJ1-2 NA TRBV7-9 CASSFGESGGYTF TGTGCCAGCAGCTTCGGGGAATCGGGAGGCTACACCTTC
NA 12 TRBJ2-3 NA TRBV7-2 CASSPTVDTQYF TGTGCCAGCAGCCCGACGGTGGATACGCAGTATTTT
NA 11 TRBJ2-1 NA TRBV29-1 CSVAQGNEQFF TGCAGCGTTGCACAGGGCAATGAGCAGTTCTTC
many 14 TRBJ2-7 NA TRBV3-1 CASSGGYRAGEQYF TGTGCCAGCAGCGGGGGGTACAGGGCCGGTGAGCAGTACTTC
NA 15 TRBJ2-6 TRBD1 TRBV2 CASRDDRVGANVLTF TGTGCCAGCAGGGACGACAGGGTTGGGGCCAACGTCCTGACTTTC
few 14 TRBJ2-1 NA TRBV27 CASSPGPSGNEQFF TGTGCCAGCAGTCCGGGTCCCTCGGGGAATGAGCAGTTCTTC
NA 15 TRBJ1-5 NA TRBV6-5 CASSPSDGQRQPQHF TGTGCCAGCAGCCCTTCGGACGGGCAGAGACAGCCCCAGCATTTT
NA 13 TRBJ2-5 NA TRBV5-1 CASNNGEVQTQYF TGCGCCAGCAATAACGGGGAAGTGCAGACCCAGTACTTC
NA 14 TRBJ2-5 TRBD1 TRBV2 CASSERTGGETQYF TGTGCCAGCAGTGAGAGAACAGGGGGAGAGACCCAGTACTTC
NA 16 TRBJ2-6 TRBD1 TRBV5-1 CASSSGTDSGANVLTF TGCGCCAGCAGTTCCGGGACAGATTCTGGGGCCAACGTCCTGACTTTC
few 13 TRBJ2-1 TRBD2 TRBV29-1 CGVGLAGRNEQFF TGCGGCGTTGGTCTAGCGGGTAGGAATGAGCAGTTCTTC
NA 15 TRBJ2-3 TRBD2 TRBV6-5 CASSYRDYAPDTQYF TGTGCCAGCAGTTACCGGGACTACGCCCCAGATACGCAGTATTTT
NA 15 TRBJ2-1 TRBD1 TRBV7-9 CASSEFQGAQNEQFF TGTGCCAGCAGCGAATTTCAGGGGGCGCAGAATGAGCAGTTCTTC
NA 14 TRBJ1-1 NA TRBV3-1 CASSPPNTHTEAFF TGTGCCAGCAGCCCCCCGAACACACACACTGAAGCTTTCTTT
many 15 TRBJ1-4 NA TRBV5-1 CASSLDGVTNEKLFF TGTGCCAGCAGCTTAGATGGGGTGACTAATGAAAAACTGTTTTTT
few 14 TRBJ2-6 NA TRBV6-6 CASTGSPGANVLTF TGTGCCAGCACTGGAAGCCCTGGGGCCAACGTCCTGACTTTC
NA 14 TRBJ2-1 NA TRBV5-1 CASNGGPFRHEQFF TGCGCCAGCAATGGGGGGCCGTTCCGTCATGAGCAGTTCTTC
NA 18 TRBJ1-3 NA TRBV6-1 CASRSSRTLTHSGNTIYF TGTGCCAGCAGGTCTAGTAGGACGCTTACCCACTCTGGAAACACCATATATTTT
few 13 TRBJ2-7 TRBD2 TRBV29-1 CSVIAGTSYEQYF TGCAGCGTTATAGCGGGGACCTCCTACGAGCAGTACTTC
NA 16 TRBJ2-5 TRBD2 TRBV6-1 CASSAGLVGGSETQYF TGTGCCAGCAGTGCGGGACTAGTGGGGGGGTCGGAGACCCAGTACTTC
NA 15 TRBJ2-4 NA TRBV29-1 CSVRRAEDTKNIQYF TGCAGCGTCCGAAGGGCCGAGGATACCAAAAACATTCAGTACTTC
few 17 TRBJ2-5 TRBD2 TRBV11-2 CASSLDWRGERKETQYF TGTGCCAGCAGCTTAGATTGGCGGGGGGAACGTAAAGAGACCCAGTACTTC
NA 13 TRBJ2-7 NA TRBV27 CASSYRSDYEQYF TGTGCCAGCAGTTACCGGTCCGACTACGAGCAGTACTTC
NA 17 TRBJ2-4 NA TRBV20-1 CSASGGYAGTAKNIQYF TGCAGTGCTAGCGGAGGATATGCGGGAACAGCCAAAAACATTCAGTACTTC
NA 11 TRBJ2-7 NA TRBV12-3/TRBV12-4 CASSTRGEQYF TGTGCCAGCAGTACCCGGGGGGAGCAGTACTTC
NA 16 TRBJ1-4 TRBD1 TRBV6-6 CASALAQGKLWEKLFF TGTGCCAGCGCGCTCGCACAGGGGAAGTTGTGGGAAAAACTGTTTTTT